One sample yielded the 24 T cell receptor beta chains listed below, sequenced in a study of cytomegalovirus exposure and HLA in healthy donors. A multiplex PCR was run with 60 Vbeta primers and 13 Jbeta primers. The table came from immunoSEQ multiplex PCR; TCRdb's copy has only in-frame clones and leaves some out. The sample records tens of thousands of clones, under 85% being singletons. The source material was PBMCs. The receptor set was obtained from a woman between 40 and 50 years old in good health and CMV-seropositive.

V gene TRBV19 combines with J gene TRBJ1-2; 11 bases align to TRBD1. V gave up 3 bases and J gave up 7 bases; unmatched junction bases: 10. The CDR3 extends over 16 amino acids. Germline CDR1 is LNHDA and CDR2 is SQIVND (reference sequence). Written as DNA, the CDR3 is TGTGCCAGTAGTATTGGACAGGGGGCAATCTATTCTGGCTACACCTTC. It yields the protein CASSIGQGAIYSGYTF.

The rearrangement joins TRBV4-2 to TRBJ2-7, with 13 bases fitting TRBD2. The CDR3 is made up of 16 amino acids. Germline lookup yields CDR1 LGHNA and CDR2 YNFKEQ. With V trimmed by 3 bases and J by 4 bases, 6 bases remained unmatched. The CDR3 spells CASSQTSGGLGYEQYF. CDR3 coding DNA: TGTGCCAGCAGCCAGACTAGCGGGGGGCTCGGTTACGAGCAGTACTTC.

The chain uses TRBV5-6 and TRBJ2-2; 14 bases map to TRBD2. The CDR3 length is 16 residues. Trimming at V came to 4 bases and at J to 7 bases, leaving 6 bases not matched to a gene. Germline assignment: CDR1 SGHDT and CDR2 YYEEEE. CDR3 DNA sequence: TGTGCCAGCAGCAGACTAGCGGGGGGGCCCGGCGGGGAGCTGTTTTTT. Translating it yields CASSRLAGGPGGELFF. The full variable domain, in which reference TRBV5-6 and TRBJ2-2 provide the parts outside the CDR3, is DAGVTQSPTHLIKTRGQQVTLRCSPKSGHDTVSWYQQALGQGPQFIFQYYEEEERQRGNFPDRFSGHQFPNYSSELNVNALLLGDSALYLCASSRLAGGPGGELFFGEGSRLTVL.

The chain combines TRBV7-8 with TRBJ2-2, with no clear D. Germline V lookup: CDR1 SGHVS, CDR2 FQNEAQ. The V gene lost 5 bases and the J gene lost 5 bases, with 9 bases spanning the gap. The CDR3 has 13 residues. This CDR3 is CASSPTPTGELFF. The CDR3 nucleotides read TGTGCCAGCAGCCCAACACCGACCGGGGAGCTGTTTTTT.

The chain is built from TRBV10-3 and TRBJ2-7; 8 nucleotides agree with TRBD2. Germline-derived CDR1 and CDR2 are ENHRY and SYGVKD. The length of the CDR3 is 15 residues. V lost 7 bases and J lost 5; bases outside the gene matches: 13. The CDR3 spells CAITPTRGGLDEQYF. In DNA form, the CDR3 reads TGTGCCATCACCCCCACCCGCGGGGGGTTGGACGAGCAGTACTTC.

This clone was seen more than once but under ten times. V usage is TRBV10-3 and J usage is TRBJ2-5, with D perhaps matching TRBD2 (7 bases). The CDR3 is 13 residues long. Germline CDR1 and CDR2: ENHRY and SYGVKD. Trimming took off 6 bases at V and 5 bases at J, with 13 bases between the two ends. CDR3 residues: CAIRGGAEETQYF. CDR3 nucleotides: TGTGCCATCAGGGGGGGGGCCGAGGAGACCCAGTACTTC.

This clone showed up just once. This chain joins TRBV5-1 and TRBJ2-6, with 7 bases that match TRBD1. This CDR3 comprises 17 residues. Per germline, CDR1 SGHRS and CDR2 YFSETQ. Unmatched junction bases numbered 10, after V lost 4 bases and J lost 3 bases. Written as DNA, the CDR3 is TGCGCCAGCAGCGGAAGGACAGGCGCTAGTGGGGCCAACGTCCTGACTTTC. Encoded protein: CASSGRTGASGANVLTF.

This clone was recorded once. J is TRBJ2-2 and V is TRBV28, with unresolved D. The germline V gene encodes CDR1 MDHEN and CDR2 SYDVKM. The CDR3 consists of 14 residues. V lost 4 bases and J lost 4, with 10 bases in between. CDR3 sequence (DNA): TGTGCCAGCAGTTCCTCCCTACCCACCGGGGAGCTGTTTTTT. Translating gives CASSSSLPTGELFF.

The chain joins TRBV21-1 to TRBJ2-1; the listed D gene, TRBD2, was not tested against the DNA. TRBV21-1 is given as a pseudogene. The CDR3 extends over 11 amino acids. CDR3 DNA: TGTGCCAGCAGCGCTAAGAATGAGCAGTTCTTC. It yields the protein CASSAKNEQFF.

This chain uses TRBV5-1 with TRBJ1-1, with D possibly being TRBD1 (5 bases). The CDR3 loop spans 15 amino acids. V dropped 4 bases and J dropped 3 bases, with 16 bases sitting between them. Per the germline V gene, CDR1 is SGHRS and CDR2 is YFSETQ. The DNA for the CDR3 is TGCGCCAGCAGCACGCCCGAAGGGGTTGACACTGAAGCTTTCTTT. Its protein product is CASSTPEGVDTEAFF.

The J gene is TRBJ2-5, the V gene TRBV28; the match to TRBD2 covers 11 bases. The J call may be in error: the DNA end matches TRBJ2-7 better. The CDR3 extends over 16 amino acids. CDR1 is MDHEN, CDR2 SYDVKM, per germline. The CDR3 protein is CASSPSSGGFSYEQYF. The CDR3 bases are TGTGCCAGCAGCCCTTCTAGCGGGGGGTTCTCCTACGAGCAGTACTTC.

In DNA, the CDR3 is TGCGCCAGCAGCCCCCCCAGGCCAGACGGGAACACTGAAGCTTTCTTT. It yields the protein CASSPPRPDGNTEAFF. The V call is TRBV5-1, the J call TRBJ1-1; D call uncertain. Trimming took 4 bases from V and 1 from J, leaving 17 bases between them. The germline V gene has CDR1 SGHRS and CDR2 YFSETQ. The CDR3 runs to 16 residues.

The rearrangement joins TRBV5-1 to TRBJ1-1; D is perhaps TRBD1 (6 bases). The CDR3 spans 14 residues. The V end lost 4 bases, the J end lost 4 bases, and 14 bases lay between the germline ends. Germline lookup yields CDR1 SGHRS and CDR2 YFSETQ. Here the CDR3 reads CASSEGGGGTEAFF. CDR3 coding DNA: TGCGCCAGCAGCGAGGGAGGGGGGGGCACTGAAGCTTTCTTT.

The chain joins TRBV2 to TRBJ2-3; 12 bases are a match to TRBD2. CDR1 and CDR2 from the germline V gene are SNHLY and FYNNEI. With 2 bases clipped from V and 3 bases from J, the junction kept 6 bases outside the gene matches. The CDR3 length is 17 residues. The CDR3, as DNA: TGTGCCAGCAGTGAAACGCGGCTAGCGGGAGGGACAGATACGCAGTATTTT. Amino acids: CASSETRLAGGTDTQYF.

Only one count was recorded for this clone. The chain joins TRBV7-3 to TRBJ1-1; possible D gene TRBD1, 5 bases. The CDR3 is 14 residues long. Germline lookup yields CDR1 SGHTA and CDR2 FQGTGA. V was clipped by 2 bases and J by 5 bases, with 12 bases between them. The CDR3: CASSLGVGATEAFF. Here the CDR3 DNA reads TGTGCCAGCAGCTTAGGGGTAGGGGCGACTGAAGCTTTCTTT.

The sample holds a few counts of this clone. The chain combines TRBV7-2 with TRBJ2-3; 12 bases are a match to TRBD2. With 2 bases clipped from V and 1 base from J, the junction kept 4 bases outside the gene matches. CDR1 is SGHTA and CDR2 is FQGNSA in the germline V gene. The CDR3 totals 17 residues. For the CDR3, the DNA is TGTGCCAGCAGCTTAAACCTAGCGGGGGGGGGCACAGATACGCAGTATTTT. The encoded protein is CASSLNLAGGGTDTQYF.

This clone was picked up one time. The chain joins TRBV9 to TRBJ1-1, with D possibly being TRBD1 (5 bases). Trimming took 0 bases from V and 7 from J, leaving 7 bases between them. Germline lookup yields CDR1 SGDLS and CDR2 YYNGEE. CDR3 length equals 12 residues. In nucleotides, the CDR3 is TGTGCCAGCAGCGTAGATCAGGGTGAAGCTTTCTTT. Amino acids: CASSVDQGEAFF. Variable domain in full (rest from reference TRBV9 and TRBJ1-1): DSGVTQTPKHLITATGQRVTLRCSPRSGDLSVYWYQQSLDQGLQFLIQYYNGEERAKGNILERFSAQQFPDLHSELNLSSLELGDSALYFCASSVDQGEAFFGQGTRLTVV.

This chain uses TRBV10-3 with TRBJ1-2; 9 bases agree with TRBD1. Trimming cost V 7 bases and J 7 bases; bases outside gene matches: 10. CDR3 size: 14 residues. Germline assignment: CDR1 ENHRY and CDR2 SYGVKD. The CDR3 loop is CAINLGQGKSGYTF. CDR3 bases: TGTGCCATCAACCTAGGACAGGGGAAAAGTGGCTACACCTTC.

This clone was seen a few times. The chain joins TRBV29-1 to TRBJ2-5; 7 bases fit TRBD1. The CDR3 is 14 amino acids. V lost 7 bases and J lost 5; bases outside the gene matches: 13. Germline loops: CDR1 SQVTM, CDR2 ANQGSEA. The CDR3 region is CSGAVGQAQETQYF. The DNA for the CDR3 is TGCAGCGGGGCGGTCGGACAGGCCCAGGAGACCCAGTACTTC.

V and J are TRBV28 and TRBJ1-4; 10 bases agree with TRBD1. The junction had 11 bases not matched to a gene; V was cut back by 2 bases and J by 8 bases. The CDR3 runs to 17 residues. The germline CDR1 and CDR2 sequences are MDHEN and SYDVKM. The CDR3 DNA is TGTGCCAGCAGTTTAGGGGGGACAGGGGTCTTAGGGGAAAAACTGTTTTTT. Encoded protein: CASSLGGTGVLGEKLFF.

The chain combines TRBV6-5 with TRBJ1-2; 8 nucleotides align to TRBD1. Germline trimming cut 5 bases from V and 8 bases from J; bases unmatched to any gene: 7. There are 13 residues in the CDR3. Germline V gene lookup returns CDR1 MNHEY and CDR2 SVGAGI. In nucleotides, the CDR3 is TGTGCCAGCAGTAGGCAGGGGGCGCGGGGCTACACCTTC. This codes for CASSRQGARGYTF.

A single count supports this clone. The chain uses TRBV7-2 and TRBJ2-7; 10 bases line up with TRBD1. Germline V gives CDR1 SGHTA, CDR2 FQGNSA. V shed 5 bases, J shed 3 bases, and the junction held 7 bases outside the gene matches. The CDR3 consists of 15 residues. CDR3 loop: CASSPGQGGFYEQYF. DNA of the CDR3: TGTGCCAGCAGCCCCGGACAGGGGGGATTCTACGAGCAGTACTTC. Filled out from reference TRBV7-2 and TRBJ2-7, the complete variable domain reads GAGVSQSPSNKVTEKGKDVELRCDPISGHTALYWYRQSLGQGLEFLIYFQGNSAPDKSGLPSDRFSAERTGGSVSTLTIQRTQQEDSAVYLCASSPGQGGFYEQYFGPGTRLTVT.

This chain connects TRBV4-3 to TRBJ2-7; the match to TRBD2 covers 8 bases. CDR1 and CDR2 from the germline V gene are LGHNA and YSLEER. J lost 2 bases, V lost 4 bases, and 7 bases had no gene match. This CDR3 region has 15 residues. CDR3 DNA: TGCGCCAGCAGCCCAGGAGCGGGGGAGACCTACGAGCAGTACTTC. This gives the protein CASSPGAGETYEQYF.

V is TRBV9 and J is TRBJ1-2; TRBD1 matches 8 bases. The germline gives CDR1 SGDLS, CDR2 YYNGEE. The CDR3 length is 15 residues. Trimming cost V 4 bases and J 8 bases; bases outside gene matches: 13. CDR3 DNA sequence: TGTGCCAGCAGCACCGACGGACAGGGTATGGGAGGCTACACCTTC. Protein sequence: CASSTDGQGMGGYTF.